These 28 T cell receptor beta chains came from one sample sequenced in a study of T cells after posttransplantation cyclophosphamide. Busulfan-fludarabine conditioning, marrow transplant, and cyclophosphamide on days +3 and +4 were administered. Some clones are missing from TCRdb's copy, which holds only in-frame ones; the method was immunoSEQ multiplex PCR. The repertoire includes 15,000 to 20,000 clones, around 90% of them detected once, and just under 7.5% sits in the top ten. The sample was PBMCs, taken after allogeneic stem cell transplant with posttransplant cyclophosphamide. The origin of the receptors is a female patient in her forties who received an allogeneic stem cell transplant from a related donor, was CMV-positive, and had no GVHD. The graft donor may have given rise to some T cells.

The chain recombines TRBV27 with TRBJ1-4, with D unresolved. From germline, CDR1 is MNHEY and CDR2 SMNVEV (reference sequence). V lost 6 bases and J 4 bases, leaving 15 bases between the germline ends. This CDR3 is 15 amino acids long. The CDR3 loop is CASSQRLPINEKLFF. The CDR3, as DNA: TGTGCCAGCAGCCAGAGGCTGCCAATTAATGAAAAACTGTTTTTT.

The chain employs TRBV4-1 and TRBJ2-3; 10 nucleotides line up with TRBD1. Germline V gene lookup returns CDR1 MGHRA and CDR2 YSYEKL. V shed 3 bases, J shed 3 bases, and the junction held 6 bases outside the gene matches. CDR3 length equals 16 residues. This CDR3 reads CASSHRLGQGTDTQYF. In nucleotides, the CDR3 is TGCGCCAGCAGCCATCGCCTGGGACAGGGGACAGATACGCAGTATTTT.

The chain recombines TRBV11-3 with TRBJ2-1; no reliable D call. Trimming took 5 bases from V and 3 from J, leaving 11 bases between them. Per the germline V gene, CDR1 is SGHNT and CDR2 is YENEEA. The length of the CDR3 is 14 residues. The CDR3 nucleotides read TGTGCCAGCAGCACCCGAAACAGCTACAATGAGCAGTTCTTC. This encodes CASSTRNSYNEQFF.

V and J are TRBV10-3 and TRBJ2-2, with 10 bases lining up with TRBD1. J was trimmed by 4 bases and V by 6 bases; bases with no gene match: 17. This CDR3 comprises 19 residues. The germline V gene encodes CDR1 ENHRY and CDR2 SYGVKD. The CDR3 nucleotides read TGTGCCATCAGGACAAGCCCGGGACAGGGGACGTGGATCACCGGGGAGCTGTTTTTT. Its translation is CAIRTSPGQGTWITGELFF.

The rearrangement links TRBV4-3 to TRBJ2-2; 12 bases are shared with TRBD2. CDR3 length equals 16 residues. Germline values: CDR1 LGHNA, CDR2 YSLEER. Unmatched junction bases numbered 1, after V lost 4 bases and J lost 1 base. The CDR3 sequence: CASSPGLAGNTGELFF. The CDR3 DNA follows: TGCGCCAGCAGCCCGGGACTAGCGGGGAACACCGGGGAGCTGTTTTTT.

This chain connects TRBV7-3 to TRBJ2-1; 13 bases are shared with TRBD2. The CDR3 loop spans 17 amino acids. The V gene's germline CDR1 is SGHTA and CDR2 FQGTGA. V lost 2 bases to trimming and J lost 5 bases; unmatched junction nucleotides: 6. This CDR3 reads CASSLRGGLAGNNEQFF. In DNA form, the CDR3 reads TGTGCCAGCAGCTTACGGGGGGGACTAGCGGGAAACAATGAGCAGTTCTTC.

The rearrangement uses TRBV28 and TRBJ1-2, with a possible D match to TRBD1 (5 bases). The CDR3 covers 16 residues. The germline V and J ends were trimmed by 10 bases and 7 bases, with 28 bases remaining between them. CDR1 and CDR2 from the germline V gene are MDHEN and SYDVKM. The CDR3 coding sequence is TGTGCCATTTTCGATGATCGTTCAGGGTTGCGCCGTGGCTACACCTTC. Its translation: CAIFDDRSGLRRGYTF.

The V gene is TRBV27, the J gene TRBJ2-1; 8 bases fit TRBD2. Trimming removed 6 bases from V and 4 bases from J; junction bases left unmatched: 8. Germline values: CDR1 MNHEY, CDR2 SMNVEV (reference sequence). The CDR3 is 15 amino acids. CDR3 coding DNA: TGTGCCAGCAGATCAGAGATAGCGGGGTACAATGAGCAGTTCTTC. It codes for CASRSEIAGYNEQFF.

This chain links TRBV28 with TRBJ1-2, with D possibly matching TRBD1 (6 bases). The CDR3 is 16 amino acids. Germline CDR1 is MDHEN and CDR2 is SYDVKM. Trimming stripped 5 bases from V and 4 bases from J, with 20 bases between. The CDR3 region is CASSQNRARSAYGYTF. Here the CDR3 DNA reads TGTGCCAGCAGTCAGAACAGGGCGCGGTCTGCCTATGGCTACACCTTC.

The CDR3 is CASSLRVNEKLFF. In DNA form, the CDR3 reads TGTGCCAGCAGCTTGCGCGTTAATGAAAAACTGTTTTTT. V gene TRBV5-7 combines with J gene TRBJ1-4; D uncertain. TRBV5-7 is recorded as an ORF, its role being uncertain. The CDR3 contains 13 residues. V was pared by 1 base and J by 4 bases, with 5 bases between.

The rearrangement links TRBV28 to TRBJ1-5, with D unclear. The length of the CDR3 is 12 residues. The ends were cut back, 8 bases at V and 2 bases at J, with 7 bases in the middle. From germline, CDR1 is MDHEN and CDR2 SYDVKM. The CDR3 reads CASRQGNQPQHF. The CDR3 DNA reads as TGTGCCAGCCGCCAGGGCAATCAGCCCCAGCATTTT.

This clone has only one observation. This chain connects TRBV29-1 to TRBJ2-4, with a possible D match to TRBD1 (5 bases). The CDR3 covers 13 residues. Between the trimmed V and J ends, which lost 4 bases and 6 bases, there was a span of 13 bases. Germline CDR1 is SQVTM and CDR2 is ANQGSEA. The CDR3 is CSVATDQGNIQYF. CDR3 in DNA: TGCAGCGTTGCGACAGACCAAGGAAACATTCAGTACTTC.

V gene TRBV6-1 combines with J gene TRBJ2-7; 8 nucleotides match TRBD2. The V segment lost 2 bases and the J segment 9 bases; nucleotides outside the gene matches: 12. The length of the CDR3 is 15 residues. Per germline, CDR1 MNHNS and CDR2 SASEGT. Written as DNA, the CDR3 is TGTGCCAGCAGTGAACCCGGGACTAGGATGGTATGGCAGTACTTC. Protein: CASSEPGTRMVWQYF.

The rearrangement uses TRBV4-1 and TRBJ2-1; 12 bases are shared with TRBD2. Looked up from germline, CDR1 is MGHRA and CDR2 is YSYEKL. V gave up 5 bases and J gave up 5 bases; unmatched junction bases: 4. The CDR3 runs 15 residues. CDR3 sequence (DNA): TGCGCCAGCAGCAGCCGGACTAGCGGGGACAATGAGCAGTTCTTC. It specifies CASSSRTSGDNEQFF.

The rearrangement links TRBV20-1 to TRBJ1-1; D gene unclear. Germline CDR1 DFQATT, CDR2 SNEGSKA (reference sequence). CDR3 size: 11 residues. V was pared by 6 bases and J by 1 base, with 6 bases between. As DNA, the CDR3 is TGCAGTGCGAGGAGGAACACTGAAGCTTTCTTT. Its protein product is CSARRNTEAFF.

Written as DNA, the CDR3 is TGTGCCAGCAGCACGAGGACTAGCGGGAGTTCCGGGGAGCTGTTTTTT. It codes for CASSTRTSGSSGELFF. The chain carries TRBV9 and TRBJ2-2, with 13 bases lining up with TRBD2. This CDR3 is 16 amino acids long. CDR1 SGDLS and CDR2 YYNGEE come from the germline V gene. After removal of 4 bases from V and 6 bases from J, the junction contained 6 bases not matched to a gene.

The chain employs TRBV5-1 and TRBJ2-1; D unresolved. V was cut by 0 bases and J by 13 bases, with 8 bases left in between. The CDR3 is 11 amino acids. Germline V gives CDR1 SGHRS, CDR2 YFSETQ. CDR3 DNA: TGCGCCAGCAGCTTGGGTCCCGTCCAGTTCTTC. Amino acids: CASSLGPVQFF.

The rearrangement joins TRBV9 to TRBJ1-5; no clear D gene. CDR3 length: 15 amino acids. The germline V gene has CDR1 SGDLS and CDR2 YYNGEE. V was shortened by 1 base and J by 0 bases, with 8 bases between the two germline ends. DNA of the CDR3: TGTGCCAGCAGCGTAAGTGGAGATAGCAATCAGCCCCAGCATTTT. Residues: CASSVSGDSNQPQHF.

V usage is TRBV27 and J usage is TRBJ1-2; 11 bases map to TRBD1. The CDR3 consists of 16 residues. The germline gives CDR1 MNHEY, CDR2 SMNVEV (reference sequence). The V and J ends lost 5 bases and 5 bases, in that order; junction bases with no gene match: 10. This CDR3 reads CASSIAGQGGRYGYTF. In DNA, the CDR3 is TGTGCCAGCAGTATCGCGGGACAGGGGGGTCGGTATGGCTACACCTTC.

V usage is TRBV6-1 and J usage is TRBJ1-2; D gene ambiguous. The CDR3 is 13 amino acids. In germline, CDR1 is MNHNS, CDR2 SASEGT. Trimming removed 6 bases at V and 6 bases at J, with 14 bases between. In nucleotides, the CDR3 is TGTGCCAGCAGCCCCCCAGGTCTCGATGGCTACACCTTC. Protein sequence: CASSPPGLDGYTF.

CDR3 DNA sequence: TGTGCCAGCAGCTCGGGGACTAGCCCTTCCTACAATGAGCAGTTCTTC. It yields the protein CASSSGTSPSYNEQFF. This chain uses TRBV7-3 with TRBJ2-1; 9 bases line up with TRBD2. There are 16 residues in the CDR3. Trimming took 4 bases from V and 1 from J; bases not matched to a gene: 5. CDR1 is SGHTA, CDR2 FQGTGA, per germline. Full variable domain (rest looked up from reference TRBV7-3 and TRBJ2-1): GAGVSQTPSNKVTEKGKYVELRCDPISGHTALYWYRQSLGQGPEFLIYFQGTGAADDSGLPNDRFFAVRPEGSVSTLKIQRTERGDSAVYLCASSSGTSPSYNEQFFGPGTRLTVL.

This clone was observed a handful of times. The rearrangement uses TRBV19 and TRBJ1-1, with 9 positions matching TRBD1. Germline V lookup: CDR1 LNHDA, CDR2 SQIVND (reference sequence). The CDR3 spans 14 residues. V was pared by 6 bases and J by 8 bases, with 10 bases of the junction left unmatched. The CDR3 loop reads CASRKEWDRAEAFF. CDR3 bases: TGTGCCAGTAGGAAGGAGTGGGACAGGGCGGAAGCTTTCTTT.

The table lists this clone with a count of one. CDR3 in amino acids: CASSQGLAGGPHNEQFF. The CDR3 DNA reads as TGTGCCAGCAGCCAAGGACTAGCGGGAGGGCCACACAATGAGCAGTTCTTC. The chain is built from TRBV4-2 and TRBJ2-1, with TRBD2 identical over 14 bases. V lost 1 base, J lost 5 bases, and 4 bases stayed unmatched. This CDR3 is 17 amino acids long. Germline assignment: CDR1 LGHNA and CDR2 YNFKEQ.

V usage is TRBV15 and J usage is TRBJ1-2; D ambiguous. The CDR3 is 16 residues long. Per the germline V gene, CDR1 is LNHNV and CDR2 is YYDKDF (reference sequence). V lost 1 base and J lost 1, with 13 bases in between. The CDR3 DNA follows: TGTGCCACCAGCAGAGGAATTGGCAGGAATAACTATGGCTACACCTTC. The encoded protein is CATSRGIGRNNYGYTF.

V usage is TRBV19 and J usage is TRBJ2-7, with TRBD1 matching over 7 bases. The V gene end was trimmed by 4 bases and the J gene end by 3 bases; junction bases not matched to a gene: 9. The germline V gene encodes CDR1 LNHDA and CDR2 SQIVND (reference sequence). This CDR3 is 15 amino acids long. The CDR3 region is CASSRGAGGFYEQYF. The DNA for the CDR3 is TGTGCCAGTAGTAGAGGGGCAGGGGGTTTCTACGAGCAGTACTTC. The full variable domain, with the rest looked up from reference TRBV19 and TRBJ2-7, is DGGITQSPKYLFRKEGQNVTLSCEQNLNHDAMYWYRQDPGQGLRLIYYSQIVNDFQKGDIAEGYSVSREKKESFPLTVTSAQKNPTAFYLCASSRGAGGFYEQYFGPGTRLTVT.

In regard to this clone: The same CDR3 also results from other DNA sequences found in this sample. The CDR3 DNA sequence: TGTGCCAGCAGTTTACGAGCGGGAGGGTCTGGGGCCAACGTCCTGACTTTC. Its protein is CASSLRAGGSGANVLTF. The V and J genes are TRBV28 and TRBJ2-6; TRBD2 matches 10 bases. V was clipped by 2 bases and J by 1 base; unmatched bases: 2. Per germline, CDR1 MDHEN and CDR2 SYDVKM. The CDR3 has 17 residues.

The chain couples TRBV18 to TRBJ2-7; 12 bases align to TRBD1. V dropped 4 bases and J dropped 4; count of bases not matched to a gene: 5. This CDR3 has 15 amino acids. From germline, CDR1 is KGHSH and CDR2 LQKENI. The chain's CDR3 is CASSQGDRGPYEQYF. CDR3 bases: TGTGCCAGCTCACAGGGGGACAGGGGGCCTTACGAGCAGTACTTC. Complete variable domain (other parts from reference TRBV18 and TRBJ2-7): NAGVMQNPRHLVRRRGQEARLRCSPMKGHSHVYWYRQLPEEGLKFMVYLQKENIIDESGMPKERFSAEFPKEGPSILRIQQVVRGDSAAYFCASSQGDRGPYEQYFGPGTRLTVT.

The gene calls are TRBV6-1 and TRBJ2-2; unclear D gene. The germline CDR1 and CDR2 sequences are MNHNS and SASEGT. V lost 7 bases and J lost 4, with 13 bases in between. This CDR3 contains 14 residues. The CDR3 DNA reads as TGTGCCAGCACTCGGAGCGTTTTCACCGGGGAGCTGTTTTTT. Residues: CASTRSVFTGELFF.